The 32 T cell receptor beta chains presented below share a single source sample, sequenced in a study of cytomegalovirus exposure and HLA in healthy donors. The study ran its PCR with 60 Vbeta and 13 Jbeta primers. Generated by immunoSEQ multiplex PCR, the TCRdb table keeps only in-frame clones and is missing some. The table records 150,000 to 200,000 clones, about three quarters of them present only once. Sequenced sample: PBMCs. These receptor sequences come from a man aged 45 to 65 in good health and CMV-seropositive.

This rearrangement joins TRBV7-9 to TRBJ2-1, with 9 nucleotides matching TRBD1. V was pared by 5 bases and J by 7 bases, with 12 bases of the junction left unmatched. Germline V gene sequence: CDR1 SEHNR, CDR2 FQNEAQ (reference sequence). The CDR3 totals 16 residues. The CDR3 protein is CASSTTLQGALNEQFF. CDR3 in DNA: TGTGCCAGCAGCACTACTCTACAGGGGGCTCTGAATGAGCAGTTCTTC.

The genes are TRBV5-1 and TRBJ2-4; TRBD1 might be the D (5 bases). With 0 bases removed from V and 6 bases from J, the gap between germline ends came to 13 bases. Germline CDR1 is SGHRS and CDR2 is YFSETQ. This CDR3 comprises 15 residues. The CDR3 DNA follows: TGCGCCAGCAGCTTGGCCGAGAGGCAGGGAAACATTCAGTACTTC. Amino acids: CASSLAERQGNIQYF.

The genes are TRBV13 and TRBJ2-3; TRBD1 might be the D (6 bases). Germline V gives CDR1 PRHDT, CDR2 FYEKMQ (reference sequence). Trimming removed 1 base from V and 3 bases from J, with 14 bases in between. The CDR3 sequence is 16 residues long. The CDR3 region has the DNA TGTGCCAGCAGCTTAGTCGCAGGTACAGGGACAGATACGCAGTATTTT. Protein product: CASSLVAGTGTDTQYF.

V usage is TRBV27 and J usage is TRBJ2-1; possibly TRBD2 for D (6 bases). This CDR3 is built from 16 residues. The germline gives CDR1 MNHEY, CDR2 SMNVEV (reference sequence). Trimming stripped 5 bases from V and 0 bases from J, with 14 bases between. CDR3 amino acids: CASSEIGGVSYNEQFF. CDR3 nucleotide sequence: TGTGCCAGCAGTGAGATTGGCGGGGTCTCCTACAATGAGCAGTTCTTC.

This sequence joins TRBV2 and TRBJ1-6; 9 bases are a match to TRBD1. The CDR3 has 15 amino acids. Germline trimming cut 0 bases from V and 9 bases from J; bases unmatched to any gene: 3. From germline, CDR1 is SNHLY and CDR2 FYNNEI. The CDR3 region has the DNA TGTGCCAGCAGTGAAGCACAGGGGGCGCGTTCACCCCTCCACTTT. Protein sequence: CASSEAQGARSPLHF.

J is TRBJ1-1 and V is TRBV27, with 7 bases lining up with TRBD1. V shed 6 bases and J 4 bases; nucleotides not matched to a gene: 5. CDR3 length: 13 residues. Germline CDR1 reads MNHEY; CDR2 reads SMNVEV (reference sequence). This CDR3 is CASRDRFVTEAFF. The DNA for the CDR3 is TGTGCCAGCAGGGACAGGTTCGTCACTGAAGCTTTCTTT.

The chain employs TRBV7-2 and TRBJ1-3; perhaps TRBD1 as D (5 bases). This CDR3 is built from 15 residues. Germline lookup yields CDR1 SGHTA and CDR2 FQGNSA. The V gene lost 5 bases and the J gene lost 4 bases, with 15 bases spanning the gap. CDR3 amino acids: CASSPGGTHGNTIYF. DNA for the CDR3: TGTGCCAGCAGCCCAGGAGGGACGCACGGAAACACCATATATTTT.

This chain uses TRBV6-1 with TRBJ1-3; D gene unclear. V lost 2 bases and J 0 bases, leaving 8 bases between the germline ends. CDR3 length equals 15 residues. The germline V gene encodes CDR1 MNHNS and CDR2 SASEGT. The CDR3 reads CASSETSSSGNTIYF. The CDR3 DNA sequence: TGTGCCAGCAGTGAAACTTCGAGCTCTGGAAACACCATATATTTT.

This clone appeared a few times. The chain combines TRBV10-3 with TRBJ2-7, with 8 positions matching TRBD1. This CDR3 region has 16 residues. Germline values: CDR1 ENHRY, CDR2 SYGVKD. Trimming at V came to 7 bases and at J to 0 bases, leaving 11 bases not matched to a gene. The CDR3 reads CAITPRAGGHSYEQYF. In DNA form, the CDR3 reads TGTGCCATCACCCCAAGGGCAGGGGGCCACTCCTACGAGCAGTACTTC.

The chain combines TRBV27 with TRBJ2-5; 11 nucleotides agree with TRBD2. The CDR3 sequence is 16 residues long. Trimming removed 4 bases from V and 2 bases from J; junction bases left unmatched: 6. Germline V gene data show CDR1 as MNHEY and CDR2 as SMNVEV (reference sequence). In DNA, the CDR3 is TGTGCCAGCAGTTCCCCGGGACTAGCGGCTCAAGAGACCCAGTACTTC. Its protein product is CASSSPGLAAQETQYF.

The chain uses TRBV28 and TRBJ2-2; weak D call: TRBD2 (5 bases). This CDR3 region has 14 residues. V was trimmed by 7 bases and J by 3 bases, leaving 12 bases between them. CDR1 MDHEN and CDR2 SYDVKM come from the germline V gene. Written as DNA, the CDR3 is TGTGCCAGCACCACGGACGGGGACACCGGGGAGCTGTTTTTT. It codes for CASTTDGDTGELFF.

This clone is a singleton in its sample. The chain employs TRBV2 and TRBJ2-1; 7 bases line up with TRBD1. The CDR3 runs to 14 residues. Trimming cost V 4 bases and J 8 bases; bases outside gene matches: 8. Germline values: CDR1 SNHLY, CDR2 FYNNEI. In DNA, the CDR3 is TGTGCCAGCAGTGCTGGACAGGAGGTCCATGAGCAGTTCTTC. It specifies CASSAGQEVHEQFF. Complete variable domain (other parts from reference TRBV2 and TRBJ2-1): EPEVTQTPSHQVTQMGQEVILRCVPISNHLYFYWYRQILGQKVEFLVSFYNNEISEKSEIFDDQFSVERPDGSNFTLKIRSTKLEDSAMYFCASSAGQEVHEQFFGPGTRLTVL.

The gene calls are TRBV19 and TRBJ2-1; a possible D gene is TRBD1 (6 bases). Germline values: CDR1 LNHDA, CDR2 SQIVND (reference sequence). The CDR3 is 14 residues long. The V and J ends lost 3 bases and 5 bases respectively, with 11 bases between them. In DNA form, the CDR3 reads TGTGCCAGTAGTATCGAGGACAGTGACAATGAGCAGTTCTTC. As protein: CASSIEDSDNEQFF. Using reference TRBV19 and TRBJ2-1 for the parts outside the CDR3, the full variable domain is DGGITQSPKYLFRKEGQNVTLSCEQNLNHDAMYWYRQDPGQGLRLIYYSQIVNDFQKGDIAEGYSVSREKKESFPLTVTSAQKNPTAFYLCASSIEDSDNEQFFGPGTRLTVL.

The V gene is TRBV11-3, the J gene TRBJ2-1, with D maybe TRBD1 (5 bases). The CDR3 runs 13 residues. Germline-derived CDR1 and CDR2 are SGHNT and YENEEA. The V end lost 5 bases, the J end lost 4 bases, and 9 bases lay between the germline ends. Here the CDR3 DNA reads TGTGCCAGCAGCCCAGACAGATACAATGAGCAGTTCTTC. Its translation: CASSPDRYNEQFF. The full variable domain, with the rest looked up from reference TRBV11-3 and TRBJ2-1, is EAGVVQSPRYKIIEKKQPVAFWCNPISGHNTLYWYLQNLGQGPELLIRYENEEAVDDSQLPKDRFSAERLKGVDSTLKIQPAELGDSAVYLCASSPDRYNEQFFGPGTRLTVL.

The chain uses TRBV7-6 and TRBJ1-1; 8 nucleotides match TRBD1. The CDR3 covers 16 residues. Per the germline V gene, CDR1 is SGHVS and CDR2 is FNYEAQ. V trimming: 2 bases; J trimming: 3 bases; junction bases outside the gene matches: 8. The CDR3 sequence: CASSLSATGVDTEAFF. CDR3 bases: TGTGCCAGCAGCTTATCCGCGACAGGGGTGGACACTGAAGCTTTCTTT. The entire variable domain, with the rest obtained from reference TRBV7-6 and TRBJ1-1, is as follows: GAGVSQSPRYKVTKRGQDVALRCDPISGHVSLYWYRQALGQGPEFLTYFNYEAQQDKSGLPNDRFSAERPEGSISTLTIQRTEQRDSAMYRCASSLSATGVDTEAFFGQGTRLTVV.

The chain employs TRBV5-1 and TRBJ2-3; 7 bases line up with TRBD1. Per the germline V gene, CDR1 is SGHRS and CDR2 is YFSETQ. The J segment lost 3 bases and the V segment lost 5 bases, leaving 6 bases of the junction unmatched. The CDR3 runs 14 residues. The CDR3 region is CASSPDRDTDTQYF. The CDR3 DNA is TGCGCCAGCAGTCCCGACAGGGATACAGATACGCAGTATTTT.

This clone occurred once. The chain couples TRBV7-2 to TRBJ1-4; D is uncertain. Looked up from germline, CDR1 is SGHTA and CDR2 is FQGNSA. CDR3 size: 15 residues. Trimming left V 0 bases short and J 0 bases short, with 5 bases between. This CDR3 reads CASSLARSTNEKLFF. The CDR3 DNA follows: TGTGCCAGCAGCTTAGCGCGATCAACTAATGAAAAACTGTTTTTT. The whole variable domain, filled in from reference TRBV7-2 and TRBJ1-4, reads GAGVSQSPSNKVTEKGKDVELRCDPISGHTALYWYRQSLGQGLEFLIYFQGNSAPDKSGLPSDRFSAERTGGSVSTLTIQRTQQEDSAVYLCASSLARSTNEKLFFGSGTQLSVL.

This sequence joins TRBV4-1 and TRBJ2-1, with 11 bases matching TRBD2. The CDR3 totals 17 residues. Looked up from germline, CDR1 is MGHRA and CDR2 is YSYEKL. V lost 0 bases, J lost 1 base, and 2 bases stayed unmatched. The CDR3 protein is CASSQEASGGSYNEQFF. Here the CDR3 DNA reads TGCGCCAGCAGCCAAGAGGCTAGCGGGGGGTCCTACAATGAGCAGTTCTTC.

The chain couples TRBV13 to TRBJ2-5, with a possible D match to TRBD2 (6 bases). The germline CDR1 and CDR2 sequences are PRHDT and FYEKMQ (reference sequence). The CDR3 consists of 15 residues. V was clipped by 5 bases and J by 4 bases, with 17 bases between them. The CDR3 region has the DNA TGTGCCAGCAGCCATCCGGGCCTCGGGAGAGAGACCCAGTACTTC. Translation: CASSHPGLGRETQYF. Together with reference TRBV13 and TRBJ2-5, the CDR3 gives the full variable domain: AAGVIQSPRHLIKEKRETATLKCYPIPRHDTVYWYQQGPGQDPQFLISFYEKMQSDKGSIPDRFSAQQFSDYHSELNMSSLELGDSALYFCASSHPGLGRETQYFGPGTRLLVL.

V usage is TRBV15 and J usage is TRBJ1-4; unclear D gene. Deletions cut 0 bases from V and 8 bases from J, with 10 bases between. The germline gives CDR1 LNHNV, CDR2 YYDKDF (reference sequence). The CDR3 is 14 amino acids. In nucleotides, the CDR3 is TGTGCCACCAGCAGAGATCACGGGAACGAAAAACTGTTTTTT. It specifies CATSRDHGNEKLFF.

This clone was observed a handful of times. The genes are TRBV27 and TRBJ1-6; possible D gene TRBD1, 6 bases. V lost 3 bases and J lost 9, with 12 bases in between. Per germline, CDR1 MNHEY and CDR2 SMNVEV (reference sequence). This CDR3 comprises 14 residues. For the CDR3, the DNA is TGTGCCAGCAGTTTTAACAGGGCTTCTTCACCCCTCCACTTT. This sequence encodes CASSFNRASSPLHF.

The CDR3 here is CASSLSSGGVGEQFF. The CDR3 nucleotides are TGTGCCAGCAGTTTATCCAGCGGGGGGGTAGGTGAGCAGTTCTTC. V and J are TRBV27 and TRBJ2-1; 10 nucleotides align to TRBD2. The CDR3 consists of 15 residues. Germline loops: CDR1 MNHEY, CDR2 SMNVEV (reference sequence). V was pared by 0 bases and J by 9 bases, with 5 bases of the junction left unmatched.

On this clone: The junction and the germline gene differ at one end; a read error may be behind it. The chain links TRBV7-9 to TRBJ1-4; D might be TRBD1 (5 bases). The CDR3 consists of 15 residues. The V gene's germline CDR1 is SEHNR and CDR2 FQNEAQ (reference sequence). DNA of the CDR3: TGTTCCAGCAGCTTAGACGGGGGTTATAATGAAAAACTGTTTTTT. It specifies CSSSLDGGYNEKLFF.

The rearrangement links TRBV27 to TRBJ2-3, with TRBD1 matching over 8 bases. Germline-derived CDR1 and CDR2 are MNHEY and SMNVEV (reference sequence). The length of the CDR3 is 16 residues. Unmatched junction bases numbered 11, after V lost 5 bases and J lost 4 bases. This CDR3 reads CASSPRTGFLADTQYF. The CDR3 region has the DNA TGTGCCAGCAGTCCTCGGACAGGGTTCCTAGCAGATACGCAGTATTTT.

Only a few counts were recorded for this clone. An end of the junction does not agree with germline; a read error may underlie this. The V and J genes are TRBV4-1 and TRBJ2-5; TRBD2 matches 8 bases. The CDR3 has 16 residues. Germline-derived CDR1 and CDR2 are MGHRA and YSYEKL. DNA of the CDR3: TGCGCAAGCAGCCAAGTGATAGCGGGGTTAACGGAGACCCAGTACTTC. Protein sequence: CASSQVIAGLTETQYF.

The J gene is TRBJ2-1, the V gene TRBV6-1; a weak D match, TRBD1 (6 bases). The V and J ends lost 6 bases and 10 bases respectively, with 13 bases between them. The CDR3 is 12 amino acids. Germline V gene sequence: CDR1 MNHNS, CDR2 SASEGT. The CDR3 region is CASRTGMGEQFF. The DNA for the CDR3 is TGTGCCAGCAGAACAGGGATGGGGGAGCAGTTCTTC.

There are a few counts of this clone. The chain carries TRBV2 and TRBJ2-5; 11 bases line up with TRBD2. The CDR3 has 15 residues. Trimming removed 1 base from V and 2 bases from J; junction bases left unmatched: 0. CDR1 is SNHLY, CDR2 FYNNEI, per germline. The CDR3 DNA reads as TGTGCCAGCAGTGAAGTAGCGGGGGGGCAAGAGACCCAGTACTTC. Translating gives CASSEVAGGQETQYF.

V is TRBV4-2 and J is TRBJ2-1, with TRBD2 matching 9 bases. V lost 0 bases to trimming and J lost 2 bases; unmatched junction nucleotides: 5. The CDR3 is made up of 17 amino acids. Germline CDR1 is LGHNA and CDR2 is YNFKEQ. The CDR3 nucleotides read TGTGCCAGCAGCCAAGATACCGAGCGGGGGGCCTACAATGAGCAGTTCTTC. This codes for CASSQDTERGAYNEQFF.

This clone was seen only a few times. This sequence joins TRBV19 and TRBJ2-3; TRBD1 matches at 7 bases. The ends lost 7 bases at V and 0 bases at J; junction bases unmatched: 10. The CDR3 runs to 16 residues. The germline V gene encodes CDR1 LNHDA and CDR2 SQIVND (reference sequence). This CDR3 reads CASTSGTVRSTDTQYF. CDR3 DNA sequence: TGTGCCAGTACCTCCGGGACAGTGCGAAGCACAGATACGCAGTATTTT.

The V call is TRBV5-1, the J call TRBJ2-1; D call uncertain. V lost 5 bases and J lost 2, with 14 bases in between. Germline CDR1 is SGHRS and CDR2 is YFSETQ. The length of the CDR3 is 15 residues. The CDR3 loop is CASRDQVITYNEQFF. The DNA of the CDR3 is TGCGCCAGCAGAGACCAGGTTATTACCTACAATGAGCAGTTCTTC.

V usage is TRBV28 and J usage is TRBJ1-6; D unclear. From germline, CDR1 is MDHEN and CDR2 SYDVKM. CDR3 length: 14 amino acids. V was clipped by 7 bases and J by 6 bases, with 13 bases between them. CDR3 protein: CASKPDGVNSPLHF. CDR3 in DNA: TGTGCCAGCAAACCCGACGGAGTTAATTCACCCCTCCACTTT.

The chain combines TRBV28 with TRBJ2-7; D unclear. Germline V CDR1 and CDR2: MDHEN, SYDVKM. V lost 6 bases and J lost 3, with 9 bases in between. The CDR3 is 12 residues long. CDR3 region: CASRGNSYEQYV. CDR3 DNA: TGTGCCAGCAGAGGTAATAGCTACGAGCAGTACGTC.